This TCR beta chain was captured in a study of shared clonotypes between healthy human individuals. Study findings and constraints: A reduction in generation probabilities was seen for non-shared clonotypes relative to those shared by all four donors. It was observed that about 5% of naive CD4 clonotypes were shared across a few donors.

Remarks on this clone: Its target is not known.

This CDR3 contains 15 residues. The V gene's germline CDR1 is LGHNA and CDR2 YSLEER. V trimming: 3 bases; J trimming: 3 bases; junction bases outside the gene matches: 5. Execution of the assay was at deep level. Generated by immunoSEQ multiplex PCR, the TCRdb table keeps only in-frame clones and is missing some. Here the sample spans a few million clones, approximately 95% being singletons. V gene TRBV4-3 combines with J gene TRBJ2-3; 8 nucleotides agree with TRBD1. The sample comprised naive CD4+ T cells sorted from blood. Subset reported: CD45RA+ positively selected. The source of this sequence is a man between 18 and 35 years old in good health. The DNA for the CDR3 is TGCGCCAGCAGCCACGGACAGGGAGGAACAGATACGCAGTATTTT. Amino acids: CASSHGQGGTDTQYF.